A single sample gave rise to the 20 T cell receptor beta chains below, sequenced in a study of blood T cell repertoires in COVID-19. Some clones are missing from TCRdb's copy, which holds only in-frame ones; the method was immunoSEQ multiplex PCR. In the table there are 120,000 to 150,000 clones, over 70% of which are singletons. Sample: peripheral blood. The receptors come from a man aged 45-65 years with active or convalescent COVID-19.

This chain joins TRBV28 and TRBJ2-5, with TRBD2 matching 8 bases. CDR1 is MDHEN, CDR2 SYDVKM, per germline. The V gene end was trimmed by 7 bases and the J gene end by 5 bases; junction bases not matched to a gene: 9. The CDR3 runs 14 residues. CDR3 sequence (DNA): TGTGCCAGCATCCCCGGGGGGGGGCGGGAGACCCAGTACTTC. Its translation: CASIPGGGRETQYF.

The chain joins TRBV30 to TRBJ2-2, with D perhaps TRBD2 (6 bases). Trimming took 5 bases from V and 2 from J, leaving 18 bases between them. The CDR3 contains 16 residues. Germline loops: CDR1 GTSNPN, CDR2 SVGIG (reference sequence). The CDR3 nucleotides are TGTGCCTGGCCATCCTCTAGGGAGGCTAACACCGGGGAGCTGTTTTTT. Translation: CAWPSSREANTGELFF.

Written as DNA, the CDR3 is TGTGCCAGCAGCCAAGAGCGGGAGTTGGTCACAGATACGCAGTATTTT. Translating it yields CASSQERELVTDTQYF. V is TRBV4-2 and J is TRBJ2-3; 7 nucleotides match TRBD2. This CDR3 comprises 16 residues. The V segment lost 0 bases and the J segment 2 bases; nucleotides outside the gene matches: 5. Germline CDR1 LGHNA, CDR2 YNFKEQ.

This chain joins TRBV11-3 and TRBJ2-7, with D unresolved. CDR3 length: 14 amino acids. The germline V gene has CDR1 SGHNT and CDR2 YENEEA. The ends were cut back, 5 bases at V and 6 bases at J, with 17 bases in the middle. The CDR3 DNA reads as TGTGCCAGCAGCCTAACGTCTGCCTCCGGCGAGCAGTACTTC. This gives the protein CASSLTSASGEQYF.

The chain employs TRBV5-1 and TRBJ2-7, with a tentative D call TRBD1 (6 bases). Germline CDR1 SGHRS, CDR2 YFSETQ. V lost 4 bases to trimming and J lost 4 bases, with 15 bases between them. The length of the CDR3 is 14 residues. The CDR3 reads CASSRGQSVYEQYF. Written as DNA, the CDR3 is TGCGCCAGCAGCCGTGGACAGTCTGTGTACGAGCAGTACTTC.

This chain connects TRBV4-1 to TRBJ1-1, with D maybe TRBD1 (6 bases). CDR1 is MGHRA, CDR2 YSYEKL, per germline. Trimming stripped 0 bases from V and 2 bases from J, with 10 bases between. The CDR3 is made up of 15 amino acids. For the CDR3, the DNA is TGCGCCAGCAGCCAAGATCAACAGGGTAACACTGAAGCTTTCTTT. The encoded protein is CASSQDQQGNTEAFF.

This clone was counted a few times. The DNA of the CDR3 is TGTGCCATCAGTGGGGCAGGGGAGGAAAAACTGTTTTTT. Amino acids: CAISGAGEEKLFF. The chain has TRBV10-3 and TRBJ1-4, with D maybe TRBD1 (6 bases). The CDR3 contains 13 residues. V lost 4 bases and J 8 bases, leaving 11 bases between the germline ends. Germline V gives CDR1 ENHRY, CDR2 SYGVKD.

The chain combines TRBV11-3 with TRBJ2-3; D might be TRBD1 (5 bases). There are 14 residues in the CDR3. Trimming took 1 base from V and 4 from J, leaving 9 bases between them. The germline gives CDR1 SGHNT, CDR2 YENEEA. CDR3 loop: CASSLGREPDTQYF. CDR3 bases: TGTGCCAGCAGCTTAGGCAGGGAACCAGATACGCAGTATTTT.

The V gene is TRBV5-1, the J gene TRBJ2-1; a weak D match, TRBD1 (5 bases). CDR1 and CDR2 (germline): SGHRS, YFSETQ. The germline V and J ends were trimmed by 7 bases and 6 bases, with 20 bases remaining between them. The CDR3 runs 15 residues. DNA of the CDR3: TGCGCCAGCCATCCCCAACAGGTCCAGTTCAATGAGCAGTTCTTC. This translates into CASHPQQVQFNEQFF.

The gene calls are TRBV7-9 and TRBJ1-3, with TRBD1 matching 10 bases. The V gene end was trimmed by 4 bases and the J gene end by 3 bases; junction bases not matched to a gene: 3. There are 15 residues in the CDR3. The V gene's germline CDR1 is SEHNR and CDR2 FQNEAQ (reference sequence). The CDR3 spells CASSSTGGGGNTIYF. The CDR3 region has the DNA TGTGCCAGCAGCTCGACAGGGGGCGGTGGAAACACCATATATTTT.

The genes are TRBV9 and TRBJ2-7; TRBD1 matches 7 bases. The CDR3 has 14 residues. Germline V CDR1 and CDR2: SGDLS, YYNGEE. The ends lost 6 bases at V and 2 bases at J; junction bases unmatched: 8. CDR3: CASTQGVPPYEQYF. CDR3 in DNA: TGTGCCAGCACCCAGGGGGTCCCTCCCTACGAGCAGTACTTC.

V is TRBV28 and J is TRBJ2-1, with D unclear. CDR1 is MDHEN and CDR2 is SYDVKM in the germline V gene. V was trimmed by 8 bases and J by 0 bases, leaving 5 bases between them. This CDR3 comprises 12 residues. As DNA, the CDR3 is TGTGCCAGCTTGAGCTCCTACAATGAGCAGTTCTTC. It encodes CASLSSYNEQFF.

This clone is large in the sample. The rearrangement joins TRBV3-1 (or the pseudogene TRBV3-2) to TRBJ2-1, with D possibly matching TRBD2 (5 bases). The CDR3 contains 11 residues. The V end lost 1 base, the J end lost 10 bases, and 5 bases lay between the germline ends. Per the germline V gene, CDR1 is LGHDT and CDR2 is YNNKEL (reference sequence). This chain's CDR3 is CASSQGLEQFF. In nucleotides, the CDR3 is TGTGCCAGCAGCCAAGGACTAGAGCAGTTCTTC.

The V gene is TRBV6-5, the J gene TRBJ2-7; 8 nucleotides align to TRBD2. V lost 6 bases to trimming and J lost 2 bases; unmatched junction nucleotides: 9. Germline CDR1 is MNHEY and CDR2 is SVGAGI. The CDR3 length is 15 residues. This chain's CDR3 is CASSPPGLAPYEQYF. In nucleotides, the CDR3 is TGTGCCAGCAGCCCCCCCGGACTAGCACCCTACGAGCAGTACTTC.

V usage is TRBV14 and J usage is TRBJ2-1; D gene ambiguous. Germline V CDR1 and CDR2: SGHDN, FVKESK. V lost 3 bases and J 12 bases, leaving 12 bases between the germline ends. The CDR3 sequence is 12 residues long. The CDR3, as DNA: TGTGCCAGCAGCCATCTGCAACCCGGGCAGTTCTTC. Translating gives CASSHLQPGQFF.

The gene calls are TRBV15 and TRBJ1-6; a possible D gene is TRBD1 (6 bases). This CDR3 has 14 residues. The V end lost 3 bases, the J end lost 11 bases, and 14 bases lay between the germline ends. CDR1 and CDR2 (germline): LNHNV, YYDKDF (reference sequence). Here the CDR3 DNA reads TGTGCCACCAGCAGGCAGAAACAGGGTCCACCCCTCCACTTT. It is translated as CATSRQKQGPPLHF.

V gene TRBV11-2 combines with J gene TRBJ1-1; TRBD1 matches 10 bases. CDR3 length equals 14 residues. Germline loops: CDR1 SGHAT, CDR2 FQNNGV. V shed 5 bases and J 5 bases; nucleotides not matched to a gene: 5. CDR3 sequence: CASSVGQGVTEAFF. DNA for the CDR3: TGTGCCAGCAGCGTTGGACAGGGGGTAACTGAAGCTTTCTTT.

This clone is a singleton in its sample. The rearrangement joins TRBV18 to TRBJ1-1, with 8 bases matching TRBD1. The junction had 4 bases not matched to a gene; V was cut back by 4 bases and J by 0 bases. This CDR3 comprises 15 residues. Germline-derived CDR1 and CDR2 are KGHSH and LQKENI. CDR3 nucleotides: TGTGCCAGCTCACTCCTGGGACAGGTGAACACTGAAGCTTTCTTT. This gives the protein CASSLLGQVNTEAFF.

V is TRBV21-1 and J is TRBJ1-2. TRBV21-1 constitutes a pseudogene. CDR3 length equals 15 residues. CDR3 sequence: CASSKGWQGGYGYTF. CDR3 sequence (DNA): TGTGCCAGCAGCAAAGGATGGCAGGGAGGGTATGGCTACACCTTC.

The chain employs TRBV14 and TRBJ2-2, with TRBD2 identical over 14 bases. The CDR3 runs to 18 residues. The junction had 8 bases not matched to a gene; V was cut back by 3 bases and J by 5 bases. CDR1 and CDR2 from the germline V gene are SGHDN and FVKESK. CDR3 in amino acids: CASSQRGLAGAGTGELFF. The CDR3 nucleotides read TGTGCCAGCAGCCAGAGGGGACTAGCGGGGGCGGGAACCGGGGAGCTGTTTTTT.